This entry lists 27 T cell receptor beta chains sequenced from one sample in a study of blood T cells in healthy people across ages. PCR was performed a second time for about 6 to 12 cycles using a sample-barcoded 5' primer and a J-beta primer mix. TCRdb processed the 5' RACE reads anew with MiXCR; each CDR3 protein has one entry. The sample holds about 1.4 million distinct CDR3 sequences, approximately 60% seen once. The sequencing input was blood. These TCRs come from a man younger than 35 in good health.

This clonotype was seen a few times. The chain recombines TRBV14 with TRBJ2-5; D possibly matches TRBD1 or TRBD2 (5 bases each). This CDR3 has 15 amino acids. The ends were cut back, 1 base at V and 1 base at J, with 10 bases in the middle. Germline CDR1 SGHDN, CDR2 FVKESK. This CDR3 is CASSQVGDPQETQYF. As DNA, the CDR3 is TGTGCCAGCAGCCAAGTTGGGGACCCCCAAGAGACCCAGTACTTC.

CDR3 in amino acids: CASRRDEKLFF. The CDR3 DNA sequence: TGTGCCAGCAGACGGGATGAAAAACTGTTTTTT. The V call is TRBV12-3 or TRBV12-4, the J call TRBJ1-4; D gene ambiguous. The length of the CDR3 is 11 residues. The V gene lost 6 bases and the J gene lost 6 bases, with 5 bases spanning the gap.

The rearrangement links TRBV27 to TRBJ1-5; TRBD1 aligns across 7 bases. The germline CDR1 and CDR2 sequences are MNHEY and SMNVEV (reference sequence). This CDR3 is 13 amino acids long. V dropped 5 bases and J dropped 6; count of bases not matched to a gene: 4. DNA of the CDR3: TGTGCCAGCAGTACAGGGGTTGGTCAGCCCCAGCATTTT. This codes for CASSTGVGQPQHF.

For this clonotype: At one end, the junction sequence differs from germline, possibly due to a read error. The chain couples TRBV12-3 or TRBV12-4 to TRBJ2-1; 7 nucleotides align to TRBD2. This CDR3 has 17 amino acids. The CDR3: CASSFPSGAVSYNEQFF. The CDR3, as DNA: TGTGCCAGTAGTTTCCCTAGCGGAGCCGTCTCCTACAATGAGCAGTTCTTC.

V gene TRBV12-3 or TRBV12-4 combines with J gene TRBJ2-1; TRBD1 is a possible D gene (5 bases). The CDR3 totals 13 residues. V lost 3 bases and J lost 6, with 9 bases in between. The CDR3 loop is CASSFRQFNEQFF. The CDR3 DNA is TGTGCCAGCAGTTTCCGACAGTTCAATGAGCAGTTCTTC.

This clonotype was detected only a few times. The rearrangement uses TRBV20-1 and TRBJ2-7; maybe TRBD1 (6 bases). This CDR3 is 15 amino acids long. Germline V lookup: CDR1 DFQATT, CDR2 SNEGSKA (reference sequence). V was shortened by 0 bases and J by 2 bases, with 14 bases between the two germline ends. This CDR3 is CSARETNRVPYEQYF. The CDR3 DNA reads TGCAGTGCTAGAGAGACAAACAGGGTACCCTACGAGCAGTACTTC.

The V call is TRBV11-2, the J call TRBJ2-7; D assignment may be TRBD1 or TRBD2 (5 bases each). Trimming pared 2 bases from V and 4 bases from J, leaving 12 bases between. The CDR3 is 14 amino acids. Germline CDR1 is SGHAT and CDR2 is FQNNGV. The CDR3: CASSLYRDGYEQYF. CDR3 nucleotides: TGTGCCAGCAGCTTATATCGGGACGGGTACGAGCAGTACTTC.

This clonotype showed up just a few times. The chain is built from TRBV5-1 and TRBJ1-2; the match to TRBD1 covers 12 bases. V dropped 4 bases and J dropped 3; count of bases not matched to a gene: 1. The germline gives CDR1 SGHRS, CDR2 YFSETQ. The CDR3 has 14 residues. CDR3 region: CASSRDRGHYGYTF. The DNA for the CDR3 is TGCGCCAGCAGCCGGGACAGGGGGCACTATGGCTACACCTTC.

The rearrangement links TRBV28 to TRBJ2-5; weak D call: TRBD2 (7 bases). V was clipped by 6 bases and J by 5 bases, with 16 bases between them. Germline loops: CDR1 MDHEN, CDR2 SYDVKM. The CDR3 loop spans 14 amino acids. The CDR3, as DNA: TGTGCCAGCAGCCAAGGGGGGGAGATGGAGACCCAGTACTTC. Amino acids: CASSQGGEMETQYF.

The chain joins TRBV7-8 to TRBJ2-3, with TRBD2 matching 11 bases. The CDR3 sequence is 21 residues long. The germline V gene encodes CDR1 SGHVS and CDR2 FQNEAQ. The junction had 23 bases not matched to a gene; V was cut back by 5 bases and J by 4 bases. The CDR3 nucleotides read TGTGCCAGCAGCCCTAGCGGGAGGCCCTTTTCCGACCATATTGGCGCAGATACGCAGTATTTT. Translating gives CASSPSGRPFSDHIGADTQYF.

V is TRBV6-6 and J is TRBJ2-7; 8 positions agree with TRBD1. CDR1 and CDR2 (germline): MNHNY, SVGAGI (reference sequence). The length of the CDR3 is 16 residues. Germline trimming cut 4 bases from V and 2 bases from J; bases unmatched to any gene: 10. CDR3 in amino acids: CASSSPDRGNAYEQYF. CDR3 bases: TGTGCCAGCAGTTCGCCCGACAGGGGAAATGCCTACGAGCAGTACTTC.

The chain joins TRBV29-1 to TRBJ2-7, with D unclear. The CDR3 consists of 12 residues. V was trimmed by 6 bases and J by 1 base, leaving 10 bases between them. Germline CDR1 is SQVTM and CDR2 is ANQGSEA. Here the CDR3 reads CSVVWDSYEQYF. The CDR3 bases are TGCAGCGTGGTATGGGATTCCTACGAGCAGTACTTC.

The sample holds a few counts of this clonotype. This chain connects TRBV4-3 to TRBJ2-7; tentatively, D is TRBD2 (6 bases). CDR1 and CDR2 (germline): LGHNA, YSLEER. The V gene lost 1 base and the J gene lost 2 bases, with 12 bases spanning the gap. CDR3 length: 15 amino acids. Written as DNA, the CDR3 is TGCGCCAGCAGCCAAGCGTACGGAGGGACCTACGAGCAGTACTTC. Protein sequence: CASSQAYGGTYEQYF.

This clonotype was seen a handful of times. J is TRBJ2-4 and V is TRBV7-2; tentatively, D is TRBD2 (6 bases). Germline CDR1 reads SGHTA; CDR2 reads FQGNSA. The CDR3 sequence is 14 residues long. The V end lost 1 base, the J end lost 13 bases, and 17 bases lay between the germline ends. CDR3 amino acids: CASSLVLAGDEQYF. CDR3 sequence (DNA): TGTGCCAGCAGCTTAGTACTAGCCGGCGATGAGCAGTACTTC.

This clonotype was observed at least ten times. The chain's CDR3 is CASSLAGTGVYNEQFF. CDR3 DNA sequence: TGTGCCAGCAGCTTAGCCGGGACAGGGGTCTACAATGAGCAGTTCTTC. The chain links TRBV7-2 to TRBJ2-1, with 10 bases lining up with TRBD1. The CDR3 is 16 amino acids. The germline V gene encodes CDR1 SGHTA and CDR2 FQGNSA. The V segment lost 0 bases and the J segment 3 bases; nucleotides outside the gene matches: 2.

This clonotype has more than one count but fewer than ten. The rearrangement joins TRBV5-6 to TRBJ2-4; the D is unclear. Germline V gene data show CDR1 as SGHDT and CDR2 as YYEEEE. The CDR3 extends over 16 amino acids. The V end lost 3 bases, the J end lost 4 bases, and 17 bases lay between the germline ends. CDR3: CASSSLRDLGKNIQYF. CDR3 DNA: TGTGCCAGCAGCTCCCTTCGAGACTTGGGGAAAAACATTCAGTACTTC.

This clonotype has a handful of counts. The CDR3 DNA sequence: TGTGCCAGCAGCCGCGGGAGAATCTCCTACGAGCAGTACTTC. Its translation is CASSRGRISYEQYF. This chain uses TRBV6-2 or TRBV6-3 with TRBJ2-7; 7 bases agree with TRBD2. With 6 bases clipped from V and 0 bases from J, the junction kept 5 bases outside the gene matches. The CDR3 loop spans 14 amino acids. Germline V gene sequence: CDR1 MNHEY, CDR2 SVGEGT.

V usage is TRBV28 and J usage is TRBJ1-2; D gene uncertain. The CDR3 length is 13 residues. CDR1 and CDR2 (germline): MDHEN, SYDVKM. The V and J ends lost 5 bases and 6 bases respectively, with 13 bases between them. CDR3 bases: TGTGCCAGCAGTCCTTGGATGGGTGATGGCTACACCTTC. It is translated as CASSPWMGDGYTF.

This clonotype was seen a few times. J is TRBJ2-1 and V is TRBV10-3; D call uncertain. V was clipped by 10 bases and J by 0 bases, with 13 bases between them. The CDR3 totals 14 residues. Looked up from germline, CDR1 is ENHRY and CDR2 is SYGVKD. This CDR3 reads CATGDTNSYNEQFF. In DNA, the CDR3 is TGTGCCACCGGTGACACAAACTCCTACAATGAGCAGTTCTTC.

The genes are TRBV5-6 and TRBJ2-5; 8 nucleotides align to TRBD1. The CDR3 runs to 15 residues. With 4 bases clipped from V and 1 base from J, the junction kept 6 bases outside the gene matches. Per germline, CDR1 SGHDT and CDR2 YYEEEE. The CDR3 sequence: CASSKVDRGQETQYF. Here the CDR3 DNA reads TGTGCCAGCAGCAAGGTCGACAGGGGCCAAGAGACCCAGTACTTC.

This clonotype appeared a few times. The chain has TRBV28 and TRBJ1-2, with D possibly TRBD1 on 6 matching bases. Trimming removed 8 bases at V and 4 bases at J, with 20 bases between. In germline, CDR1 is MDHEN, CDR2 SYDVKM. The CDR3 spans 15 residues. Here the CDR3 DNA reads TGTGCCAGCGTGACAGGACGCCAGCTTTTCTATGGCTACACCTTC. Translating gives CASVTGRQLFYGYTF.

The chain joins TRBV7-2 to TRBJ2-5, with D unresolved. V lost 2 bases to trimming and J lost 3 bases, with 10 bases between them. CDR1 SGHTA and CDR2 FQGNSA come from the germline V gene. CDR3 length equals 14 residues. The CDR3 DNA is TGTGCCAGCAGCTTACCGCCCCTTAAAGAGACCCAGTACTTC. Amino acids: CASSLPPLKETQYF.

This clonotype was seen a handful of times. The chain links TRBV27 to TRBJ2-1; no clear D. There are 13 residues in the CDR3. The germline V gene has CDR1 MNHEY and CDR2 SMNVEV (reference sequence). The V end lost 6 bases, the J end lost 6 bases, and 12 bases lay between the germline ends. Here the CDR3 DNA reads TGTGCCAGCAGCCCTTTCTCTCCCAATGAGCAGTTCTTC. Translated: CASSPFSPNEQFF.

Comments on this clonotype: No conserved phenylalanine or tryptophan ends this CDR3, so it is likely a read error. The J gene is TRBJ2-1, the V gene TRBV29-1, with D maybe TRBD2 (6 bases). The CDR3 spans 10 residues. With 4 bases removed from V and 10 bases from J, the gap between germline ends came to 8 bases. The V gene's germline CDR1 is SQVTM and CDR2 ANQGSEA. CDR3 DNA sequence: TGCAGCGTTGCTAGCGAGGAGCAGTTCTTG. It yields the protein CSVASEEQFL.

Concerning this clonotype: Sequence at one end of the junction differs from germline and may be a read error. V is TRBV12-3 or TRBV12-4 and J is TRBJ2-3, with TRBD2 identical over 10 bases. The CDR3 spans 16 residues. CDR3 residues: CASRSSGGASTGTQYF. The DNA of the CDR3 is TGTGCCAGCAGGTCTAGCGGGGGTGCTAGCACAGGTACGCAGTATTTT.

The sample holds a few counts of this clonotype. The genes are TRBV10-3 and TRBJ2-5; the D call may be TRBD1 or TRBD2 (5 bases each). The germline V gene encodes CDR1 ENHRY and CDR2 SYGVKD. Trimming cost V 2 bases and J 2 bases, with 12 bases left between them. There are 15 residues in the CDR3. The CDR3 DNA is TGTGCCATCAGTGAGGGGGACCACACTCAAGAGACCCAGTACTTC. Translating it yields CAISEGDHTQETQYF.

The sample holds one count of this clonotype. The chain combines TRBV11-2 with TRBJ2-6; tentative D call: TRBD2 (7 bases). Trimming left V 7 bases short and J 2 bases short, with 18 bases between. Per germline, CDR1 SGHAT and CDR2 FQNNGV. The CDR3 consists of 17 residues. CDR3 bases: TGTGCCAGCACAACCCGGGGGGCTACAACTGGGGCCAACGTCCTGACTTTC. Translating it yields CASTTRGATTGANVLTF.